Shown below are 19 T cell receptor beta chains from a single sample sequenced in a study of a mutant IDH1 vaccine in newly diagnosed glioma. Method: immunoSEQ multiplex PCR; TCRdb's copy keeps in-frame clones and lacks some. Seen here are 25,000 to 30,000 clones, roughly 80% observed once, and the top ten hold approximately 15%. Which antigens these TCRs recognize remains unknown. Sample time point: week 23, last vaccination. Each dose of the vaccine consisted of 300 ug of mutant IDH1 20-mer peptide, with topical imiquimod. The starting material was PBMCs, obtained from a glioma patient whose treatment included an IDH1 peptide vaccine. These receptors all come from a woman under 40 with glioma.

This clone was observed a handful of times. The rearrangement uses TRBV7-2 and TRBJ1-4, with a tentative D call TRBD1 (5 bases). The CDR3 has 13 residues. Germline-derived CDR1 and CDR2 are SGHTA and FQGNSA. Trimming cost V 8 bases and J 3 bases, with 10 bases left between them. The CDR3 is CASERGANEKLFF. CDR3 coding DNA: TGTGCCAGCGAACGGGGGGCTAATGAAAAACTGTTTTTT.

The chain is built from TRBV9 and TRBJ1-2; D remains unclear. Trimming removed 2 bases at V and 4 bases at J, with 9 bases between. This CDR3 spans 13 amino acids. CDR1 and CDR2 from the germline V gene are SGDLS and YYNGEE. CDR3 loop: CASSVDTGYGYTF. The CDR3 coding sequence is TGTGCCAGCAGCGTCGACACGGGCTATGGCTACACCTTC.

This chain links TRBV5-6 with TRBJ1-5; D is unresolved. The V gene's germline CDR1 is SGHDT and CDR2 YYEEEE. V gave up 0 bases and J gave up 7 bases, with 11 bases separating them. CDR3 length: 14 residues. CDR3 residues: CASSLAAGSQPQHF. The CDR3 DNA reads as TGTGCCAGCAGCTTGGCGGCGGGAAGCCAGCCCCAGCATTTT.

This clone showed up just once. The CDR3 spells CASSQTGGAYEQYF. The CDR3 region has the DNA TGTGCCAGCAGCCAAACGGGGGGGGCCTACGAGCAGTACTTC. The chain combines TRBV4-2 with TRBJ2-7, with TRBD2 matching over 8 bases. V gave up 2 bases and J gave up 2 bases; unmatched junction bases: 2. The length of the CDR3 is 14 residues. Germline V gene sequence: CDR1 LGHNA, CDR2 YNFKEQ.

The genes are TRBV19 and TRBJ1-5; D not resolved. Trimming cost V 5 bases and J 0 bases, with 14 bases left between them. Germline V CDR1 and CDR2: LNHDA, SQIVND (reference sequence). CDR3 size: 16 residues. The CDR3 DNA is TGTGCCAGTAGTCTTCGTAAGTACTTTAGCAATCAGCCCCAGCATTTT. This sequence encodes CASSLRKYFSNQPQHF.

The genes are TRBV1 and TRBJ2-2; the D call of TRBD2 is as the table states it, not checked on the DNA. TRBV1 is classified as a pseudogene. The CDR3 is 16 residues long. This CDR3 reads CTSSLLAGGPPGELFF. DNA of the CDR3: TGCACCAGCAGCCTCCTAGCGGGGGGGCCTCCCGGGGAGCTGTTTTTT.

The chain recombines TRBV10-2 with TRBJ1-6; D call uncertain. V lost 7 bases and J lost 8, with 12 bases in between. This CDR3 comprises 13 residues. Germline V gene lookup returns CDR1 WSHSY and CDR2 SAAADI. The CDR3 here is CASTDPSDSPLHF. For the CDR3, the DNA is TGCGCCAGCACAGACCCCTCGGATTCACCCCTCCACTTT.

This chain connects TRBV11-3 to TRBJ2-1, with 9 bases aligning to TRBD1. The V and J ends lost 4 bases and 4 bases, in that order; junction bases with no gene match: 5. Germline CDR1 reads SGHNT; CDR2 reads YENEEA. This CDR3 spans 15 amino acids. CDR3 region: CASSSDRGNYNEQFF. For the CDR3, the DNA is TGTGCCAGCAGCTCAGACAGGGGGAATTACAATGAGCAGTTCTTC.

This chain's CDR3 is CASSPTGSSTDTQYF. The CDR3 nucleotides are TGTGCCAGCTCACCAACAGGGTCTAGCACAGATACGCAGTATTTT. This chain links TRBV18 with TRBJ2-3, with D possibly TRBD1 on 6 matching bases. Germline values: CDR1 KGHSH, CDR2 LQKENI. Trimming took off 2 bases at V and 0 bases at J, with 9 bases between the two ends. The CDR3 contains 15 residues. The full variable domain, with the rest looked up from reference TRBV18 and TRBJ2-3, is NAGVMQNPRHLVRRRGQEARLRCSPMKGHSHVYWYRQLPEEGLKFMVYLQKENIIDESGMPKERFSAEFPKEGPSILRIQQVVRGDSAAYFCASSPTGSSTDTQYFGPGTRLTVL.

The chain combines TRBV19 with TRBJ2-7; D gene unclear. CDR3 length: 13 amino acids. V was pared by 3 bases and J by 1 base, with 7 bases between. The V gene's germline CDR1 is LNHDA and CDR2 SQIVND (reference sequence). CDR3 residues: CASSISQSYEQYF. DNA of the CDR3: TGTGCCAGTAGTATCTCGCAGTCCTACGAGCAGTACTTC.

The chain joins TRBV7-2 to TRBJ2-1; D ambiguous. This CDR3 is built from 14 residues. Trimming removed 1 base at V and 3 bases at J, with 7 bases between. Looked up from germline, CDR1 is SGHTA and CDR2 is FQGNSA. The CDR3 here is CASSLDSLYNEQFF. The CDR3 nucleotides are TGTGCCAGCAGCTTAGATTCACTCTACAATGAGCAGTTCTTC.

J is TRBJ1-2 and V is TRBV5-4, with D uncertain. There are 15 residues in the CDR3. CDR1 is SGHNT, CDR2 YYREEE, per germline (reference sequence). V shed 0 bases and J shed 6 bases, with 15 bases lying between them. CDR3 sequence (DNA): TGTGCCAGCAGCTTGGTTGGCTTATGGTTCCATGGCTACACCTTC. It translates to CASSLVGLWFHGYTF.

The chain carries TRBV10-3 and TRBJ1-5, with a weak D call TRBD1 (6 bases). CDR1 ENHRY and CDR2 SYGVKD come from the germline V gene. There are 15 residues in the CDR3. Trimming took off 7 bases at V and 3 bases at J, with 16 bases between the two ends. CDR3 sequence (DNA): TGTGCCATCAAATCAGCGGGGGCAAACAATCAGCCCCAGCATTTT. Its protein is CAIKSAGANNQPQHF.

This sequence joins TRBV25-1 and TRBJ1-2, with 8 bases fitting TRBD1. The germline CDR1 and CDR2 sequences are MGHDK and SYGVNS. CDR3 length: 15 amino acids. V shed 3 bases and J 8 bases; nucleotides not matched to a gene: 11. The CDR3 nucleotides read TGTGCCAGCAGTGACTACCGCGGACAGGGTGAAGGCTACACCTTC. Translation: CASSDYRGQGEGYTF.

V usage is TRBV30 and J usage is TRBJ2-2, with no clear D. V dropped 2 bases and J dropped 4 bases, with 11 bases sitting between them. The length of the CDR3 is 14 residues. CDR1 and CDR2 (germline): GTSNPN, SVGIG (reference sequence). The CDR3 sequence is CAWSSELATGELFF. In nucleotides, the CDR3 is TGTGCCTGGAGTTCTGAGTTGGCCACCGGGGAGCTGTTTTTT.

The table lists this clone with a count of one. The chain uses TRBV6-5 and TRBJ1-4; maybe TRBD1 (6 bases). Germline values: CDR1 MNHEY, CDR2 SVGAGI. The CDR3 has 14 amino acids. V gave up 6 bases and J gave up 8 bases, with 16 bases separating them. The CDR3 is CASRPRQAREKLFF. In DNA, the CDR3 is TGTGCCAGCAGACCCAGACAGGCTCGAGAAAAACTGTTTTTT.

The V call is TRBV5-1, the J call TRBJ2-7; no clear D gene. Germline V CDR1 and CDR2: SGHRS, YFSETQ. This CDR3 region has 12 residues. Trimming removed 4 bases from V and 3 bases from J, with 8 bases in between. The DNA for the CDR3 is TGCGCCAGCAGCCCTGACGGCTACGAGCAGTACTTC. Protein: CASSPDGYEQYF.

The chain links TRBV5-4 to TRBJ1-1, with D unclear. Trimming removed 0 bases from V and 4 bases from J, with 4 bases in between. This CDR3 comprises 12 residues. CDR1 SGHNT and CDR2 YYREEE come from the germline V gene (reference sequence). CDR3 amino acids: CASSLDSTEAFF. CDR3 in DNA: TGTGCCAGCAGCTTGGACTCCACTGAAGCTTTCTTT.

This rearrangement joins TRBV7-9 to TRBJ1-2; a weak D match, TRBD1 (5 bases). The CDR3 runs to 16 residues. V lost 5 bases, J lost 4 bases, and 20 bases lay in between. CDR1 and CDR2 from the germline V gene are SEHNR and FQNEAQ (reference sequence). CDR3 DNA: TGTGCCAGCAGCCTAACGAAGGGCAGGGTGGGCTATGGCTACACCTTC. Residues: CASSLTKGRVGYGYTF.